The source of this TCR beta chain is a study of response to subunit inactivated influenza vaccine. Findings and caveats of the study: Researchers suggested that each seasonal influenza vaccination recruits few new T cells.

A single record per CDR3 protein comes from TCRdb applying MiXCR to the RT-PCR reads. The data show 600,000 to 850,000 distinct CDR3 sequences, with 13% to 15% seen just once and less than 8.5% held by the top ten. With respect to this clonotype: Its antigen is not known.

CDR1 SGHTA and CDR2 FQGNSA come from the germline V gene. Trimming shortened V by 3 bases and J by 0 bases, and 11 bases separated the two germline ends. The CDR3 totals 15 residues. The receptor was isolated from a middle-aged man who received an inactivated influenza vaccine. The J gene is TRBJ2-5, the V gene TRBV7-2, with D unclear. The starting material was PBMCs from blood, obtained 14 to 15 days before vaccination. CDR3 in amino acids: CASSFVRDYQETQYF. The CDR3 nucleotides read TGTGCCAGCAGCTTCGTAAGGGATTACCAAGAGACCCAGTACTTC.